This TCR beta chain was sequenced during a study of blood T cell repertoires in COVID-19. Study overall: Acute and convalescent COVID-19 samples came from the United States, Italy and Spain. PBMCs, B-cell-depleted T cells, or T cells provided the cDNA or gDNA that made up the material.

In the source study's methods: Amplification of reference gene primers was used by the study to estimate nucleated cell counts. Profiling relied on immunoSEQ multiplex PCR, and the TCRdb table lists in-frame clones only, not all of them. For V, J and clone size, that table is used; D and trimming come from the DNA. The sample records a few hundred thousand clones, 85% to 90% being singletons. Looked up from germline, CDR1 is SGHDT and CDR2 is YYEEEE. The V gene end was trimmed by 4 bases and the J gene end by 2 bases; junction bases not matched to a gene: 7. This CDR3 has 15 residues. The chain joins TRBV5-6 to TRBJ2-3; 7 positions match TRBD1. The TCR originated in a man aged 60 to 69 who had recovered from COVID-19. The sample comprised peripheral blood. CDR3 nucleotide sequence: TGTGCCAGCAGCGCGGACAGGTTGGTCACAGATACGCAGTATTTT. It codes for CASSADRLVTDTQYF.